This entry features one T cell receptor (beta chain) sequence. Its matching antigen is unknown. The DNA ends 3 residues before the CDR3 does, and the rest of the CDR3 is filled in from the germline J gene. The data stem from a study of T cells in women clearing cervical HPV infection. Study-level results: TRBV6-7 abundance was lower in cases than controls (roughly 0.12% versus 0.15%). Unknown T-cell numbers per sample may underlie the richness differences. CIN3+ cases had significantly higher TCR repertoire richness than controls, but evenness did not differ.

Sequenced by immunoSEQ multiplex PCR; TCRdb stores in-frame clones only, minus some. This sample's table has roughly 12,000 clones. The germline gives CDR1 LNHDA, CDR2 SQIVND (reference sequence). The ends were cut back, 7 bases at V and 3 bases at J, with 16 bases in the middle. The CDR3 consists of 15 residues. The chain recombines TRBV19 with TRBJ1-5; D gene uncertain. The source is a woman between 18 and 75 years old with a cervical HPV16 infection that either progressed to CIN3+ or cleared (not recorded which). The sequencing input was blood buffy coat. The part of the CDR3 DNA that was read is TGTGCCAGTACTTCTTTCGGACTGAACAATCAGCCC. It specifies CASTSFGLNNQP. The CDR3 in full is CASTSFGLNNQPQHF.